This TCR beta chain was retrieved from a study of CD4 T cells in relation to SARS-CoV-2 and coronaviruses. Study-wide background: Negative control cultures got HIV-1 Nef peptides or no peptide.

CD4+ T cells from unexposed donors were obtained before the COVID-19 pandemic (2011-2018). Isolation of CD4+ T cells took place after about 9 days in culture. A word on this clone: The antigen is not known.

Trimming pared 0 bases from V and 0 bases from J, leaving 9 bases between. Germline V lookup: CDR1 SGHRS, CDR2 YFSETQ. The CDR3 length is 15 residues. Generated by immunoSEQ multiplex PCR, the TCRdb table keeps only in-frame clones and is missing some. Of 15,000 to 20,000 clones listed, approximately 80% are singletons. The gene calls are TRBV5-1 and TRBJ2-5; D possibly corresponds to TRBD2 (6 bases). The clonotype comes from a human donor in good health. Sequencing was done on a sample of CD4+ T cells from PBMCs, cultured in vitro. The CDR3 DNA reads TGCGCCAGCAGCTTGGGCCAGCGGGACCAAGAGACCCAGTACTTC. This encodes CASSLGQRDQETQYF. The full variable domain, with the rest looked up from reference TRBV5-1 and TRBJ2-5, is KAGVTQTPRYLIKTRGQQVTLSCSPISGHRSVSWYQQTPGQGLQFLFEYFSETQRNKGNFPGRFSGRQFSNSRSEMNVSTLELGDSALYLCASSLGQRDQETQYFGPGTRLLVL.